These T cell receptor beta chains were read from a single sample in a study of blood T cell repertoires in COVID-19. Assay: immunoSEQ multiplex PCR; the TCRdb copy retains only in-frame clones and omits some. The table includes 400,000 to 500,000 clones, roughly 88% detected once. Sequenced: PBMCs or T cells enriched from blood (not recorded which). These receptor sequences come from a woman aged 40 to 50 who had recovered from COVID-19. The CDR3 runs from the conserved cysteine through the conserved F or W. D genes are given only for firm matches. The listing skips clone size in some rows; elsewhere it reads once, few, many or a size class.

cdr3_nt: TGCGCCAGCAGCCAAGAGGCTCCTCCCTACGGCGGGAATTCACCCCTCCACTTT
cdr3_aa: CASSQEAPPYGGNSPLHF
d_call: .
clone_size: .
j_call: TRBJ1-6
v_call: TRBV4-3

cdr3_nt: TGTGCCAGCAGTTGGGGCCGGACTAGCGGAGGGGGGGAGACCCAGTACTTC
cdr3_aa: CASSWGRTSGGGETQYF
d_call: TRBD2
clone_size: .
j_call: TRBJ2-5
v_call: TRBV6-2/TRBV6-3

cdr3_nt: TGCGCCAGCAGCCAAGAAGGGGGTTTCCCTGGGGCCAACGTCCTGACTTTC
cdr3_aa: CASSQEGGFPGANVLTF
d_call: .
clone_size: .
j_call: TRBJ2-6
v_call: TRBV4-3

cdr3_nt: TGTGCCAGCAGCGCACGGACAGGCTCCTACGAGCAGTACTTC
cdr3_aa: CASSARTGSYEQYF
d_call: TRBD1
clone_size: .
j_call: TRBJ2-7
v_call: TRBV7-8

cdr3_nt: TGCAGCGTTTTTCAGGGGGCGAACTATGGCTACACCTTC
cdr3_aa: CSVFQGANYGYTF
d_call: TRBD1
clone_size: .
j_call: TRBJ1-2
v_call: TRBV29-1

cdr3_nt: TGTGCCAGCAGTTTTAACCCGGGACAGGAGCAGTACTTC
cdr3_aa: CASSFNPGQEQYF
d_call: TRBD1
clone_size: .
j_call: TRBJ2-7
v_call: TRBV27

cdr3_nt: TGTGCCAGCAGTTTGGTCGTCGGGACAGGGGGCCACGAGCAGTACTTC
cdr3_aa: CASSLVVGTGGHEQYF
d_call: TRBD1
clone_size: .
j_call: TRBJ2-7
v_call: TRBV27

cdr3_nt: TGTGCCACCAGTGATGACACCCTCGGCTATAGCAATCAGCCCCAGCATTTT
cdr3_aa: CATSDDTLGYSNQPQHF
d_call: .
clone_size: .
j_call: TRBJ1-5
v_call: TRBV24-1

cdr3_nt: TGTGCCAGCAGCTCCTCGTCTCAGGGGGCCTACAATGAGCAGTTCTTC
cdr3_aa: CASSSSSQGAYNEQFF
d_call: TRBD1
clone_size: few
j_call: TRBJ2-1
v_call: TRBV5-8

cdr3_nt: TGTGCCAGCACCGCGGGACGGGAACGGGAGCAGTTCTTC
cdr3_aa: CASTAGREREQFF
d_call: .
clone_size: .
j_call: TRBJ2-1
v_call: TRBV2

cdr3_nt: TGTGCCACCAGTGATGCGAGCGGGAGGAACTACGAGCAGTACTTC
cdr3_aa: CATSDASGRNYEQYF
d_call: TRBD2
clone_size: once
j_call: TRBJ2-7
v_call: TRBV24-1

cdr3_nt: TGTGCCAGCCGGGATAGCTCCTACAATGAGCAGTTCTTC
cdr3_aa: CASRDSSYNEQFF
d_call: .
clone_size: .
j_call: TRBJ2-1
v_call: TRBV11-2